This T cell receptor beta chain appears in the sequencing data of a study of T-cell memory formation after mild COVID-19. TCRdb reanalysed the 5' RACE reads using MiXCR and keeps one entry per CDR3 protein. The sample yields hundreds of thousands of distinct CDR3 sequences, 20% to 30% seen once. The CDR3 contains 13 residues. V was shortened by 5 bases and J by 5 bases, with 10 bases between the two germline ends. This clonotype originated in an adult woman who had mild COVID-19 (a few samples of this study predate the infection). Cell type and time point are not known. Material: PBMCs or a T cell subset sorted from them (not recorded which). The chain combines TRBV12-3 or TRBV12-4 with TRBJ1-5; D is uncertain. The CDR3: CASSRQIYQPQHF. Written as DNA, the CDR3 is TGTGCCAGCAGTCGACAAATCTATCAGCCCCAGCATTTT.